The 23 T cell receptor beta chains in this list originate from one sample, sequenced in a study of T cell responses to AZD1222 COVID-19 vaccine. Profiling relied on immunoSEQ multiplex PCR, and the TCRdb table lists in-frame clones only, not all of them. This table has over 100,000 clones, around nine tenths appearing once. Specimen: peripheral blood, collected on day 0 of AZD1222 vaccination. The receptors here all came from an adult in good health.

This chain links TRBV5-1 with TRBJ1-1, with no clear D. Trimming took off 3 bases at V and 1 base at J, with 10 bases between the two ends. Germline CDR1 is SGHRS and CDR2 is YFSETQ. The CDR3 sequence is 14 residues long. CDR3 nucleotide sequence: TGCGCCAGCAGCTGGCGGTTCGGGAACACTGAAGCTTTCTTT. The encoded protein is CASSWRFGNTEAFF.

This chain joins TRBV6-2 or TRBV6-3 and TRBJ1-5; no firm D call. Germline loops: CDR1 MNHEY, CDR2 SVGEGT. The germline V and J ends were trimmed by 4 bases and 3 bases, with 7 bases remaining between them. The CDR3 is 13 amino acids. CDR3 region: CASSSRDNQPQHF. In DNA, the CDR3 is TGTGCCAGCAGTTCCCGGGACAATCAGCCCCAGCATTTT.

This clone was observed many times. In DNA form, the CDR3 reads TGTGCCAGCAGCGTAGGAGGGGGATCCACTGAAGCTTTCTTT. Protein product: CASSVGGGSTEAFF. V and J are TRBV9 and TRBJ1-1, with a weak D call TRBD1 (6 bases). The CDR3 loop spans 14 amino acids. V gave up 0 bases and J gave up 4 bases, with 10 bases separating them. CDR1 and CDR2 from the germline V gene are SGDLS and YYNGEE.

The chain combines TRBV6-4 with TRBJ1-2; D is perhaps TRBD1 (6 bases). Germline CDR1 and CDR2: MRHNA and SNTAGT. CDR3 size: 14 residues. The V end lost 0 bases, the J end lost 5 bases, and 10 bases lay between the germline ends. This CDR3 reads CASSDSDSGYGYTF. In DNA form, the CDR3 reads TGTGCCAGCAGTGACTCGGACAGTGGTTATGGCTACACCTTC.

The gene calls are TRBV19 and TRBJ2-1; 7 bases are a match to TRBD1. The CDR3 contains 13 residues. In germline, CDR1 is LNHDA, CDR2 SQIVND (reference sequence). V shed 6 bases, J shed 7 bases, and the junction held 6 bases outside the gene matches. The CDR3 loop reads CASRQGQMNEQFF. The CDR3 bases are TGTGCCAGTAGGCAGGGACAGATGAATGAGCAGTTCTTC.

The CDR3 here is CASSLRVGGEKLFF. The CDR3 nucleotides are TGTGCCAGCAGCTTACGGGTTGGGGGTGAAAAACTGTTTTTT. The V and J genes are TRBV7-2 and TRBJ1-4; tentatively, D is TRBD1 (5 bases). Looked up from germline, CDR1 is SGHTA and CDR2 is FQGNSA. V was cut by 2 bases and J by 7 bases, with 11 bases left in between. This CDR3 spans 14 amino acids.

The chain couples TRBV13 to TRBJ1-4; D might be TRBD1 (5 bases). The CDR3 runs to 16 residues. Trimming took 6 bases from V and 3 from J, leaving 17 bases between them. Germline CDR1 and CDR2: PRHDT and FYEKMQ (reference sequence). The DNA for the CDR3 is TGTGCCAGCAGTTCCCGAGATGGGGGACCTAATGAAAAACTGTTTTTT. It codes for CASSSRDGGPNEKLFF.

This clone has just one count. The V call is TRBV15, the J call TRBJ2-5, with 10 bases lining up with TRBD1. V dropped 8 bases and J dropped 3; count of bases not matched to a gene: 3. Per the germline V gene, CDR1 is LNHNV and CDR2 is YYDKDF (reference sequence). This CDR3 contains 13 residues. CDR3: CATSGQGKETQYF. The CDR3, as DNA: TGTGCCACCTCGGGACAGGGGAAAGAGACCCAGTACTTC.

The J gene is TRBJ2-1, the V gene TRBV12-3 or TRBV12-4; possible D gene TRBD2, 6 bases. The CDR3 has 13 residues. V shed 1 base and J shed 14 bases, with 15 bases lying between them. CDR3 region: CASSLGGGVEKFF. DNA of the CDR3: TGTGCCAGCAGTTTAGGTGGAGGGGTGGAAAAGTTCTTC.

V is TRBV28 and J is TRBJ1-4; TRBD1 matches 9 bases. Germline trimming cut 4 bases from V and 7 bases from J; bases unmatched to any gene: 7. CDR1 MDHEN and CDR2 SYDVKM come from the germline V gene. The CDR3 totals 15 residues. The CDR3 DNA is TGTGCCAGCAGTTCACAGGGGGCCTGGGGTGAAAAACTGTTTTTT. Its translation: CASSSQGAWGEKLFF.

V is TRBV28 and J is TRBJ2-2; weak D call: TRBD2 (7 bases). CDR1 and CDR2 (germline): MDHEN, SYDVKM. Trimming took 7 bases from V and 5 from J, leaving 17 bases between them. This CDR3 is built from 15 residues. In DNA, the CDR3 is TGTGCCAGCACCCCTGGGGGGGGCGGGACCGGGGAGCTGTTTTTT. Protein product: CASTPGGGGTGELFF.

This chain uses TRBV7-2 with TRBJ2-7, with 8 positions matching TRBD2. Trimming cost V 5 bases and J 4 bases; bases outside gene matches: 10. The CDR3 totals 15 residues. Germline V lookup: CDR1 SGHTA, CDR2 FQGNSA. The CDR3 is CASSPPGRGSYEQYF. The CDR3 nucleotides read TGTGCCAGCAGCCCCCCCGGGAGGGGCTCATACGAGCAGTACTTC. The entire variable domain, with the rest obtained from reference TRBV7-2 and TRBJ2-7, is as follows: GAGVSQSPSNKVTEKGKDVELRCDPISGHTALYWYRQSLGQGLEFLIYFQGNSAPDKSGLPSDRFSAERTGGSVSTLTIQRTQQEDSAVYLCASSPPGRGSYEQYFGPGTRLTVT.

The V and J genes are TRBV12-3 or TRBV12-4 and TRBJ1-2, with D perhaps matching TRBD1 (6 bases). V was clipped by 6 bases and J by 10 bases, with 15 bases between them. The CDR3 consists of 12 residues. The CDR3 here is CASSLGGLDYTF. In DNA form, the CDR3 reads TGTGCCAGCAGCTTGGGGGGGCTAGACTACACCTTC.

V gene TRBV27 combines with J gene TRBJ2-5; 8 bases align to TRBD1. Looked up from germline, CDR1 is MNHEY and CDR2 is SMNVEV (reference sequence). The junction had 7 bases not matched to a gene; V was cut back by 3 bases and J by 4 bases. This CDR3 has 15 amino acids. The CDR3 DNA follows: TGTGCCAGCAGTTTTCGTGACAGGGGAAGAGAGACCCAGTACTTC. The encoded protein is CASSFRDRGRETQYF.

The chain has TRBV5-5 and TRBJ1-5; D gene uncertain. The germline V gene has CDR1 SGHKS and CDR2 YYEKEE (reference sequence). This CDR3 spans 15 amino acids. The ends were cut back, 4 bases at V and 0 bases at J, with 11 bases in the middle. The CDR3 here is CASSPLTHSNQPQHF. CDR3 sequence (DNA): TGTGCCAGCAGCCCCCTTACCCATAGCAATCAGCCCCAGCATTTT.

This clone came up a few times. V and J are TRBV5-1 and TRBJ2-3; 10 positions agree with TRBD2. CDR1 is SGHRS, CDR2 YFSETQ, per germline. This CDR3 spans 17 amino acids. V shed 4 bases, J shed 0 bases, and the junction held 8 bases outside the gene matches. CDR3 coding DNA: TGCGCCAGCAGCATAGGACTAGCGGTAACTAGCACAGATACGCAGTATTTT. The encoded protein is CASSIGLAVTSTDTQYF. The variable domain in full, completed from reference TRBV5-1 and TRBJ2-3, reads KAGVTQTPRYLIKTRGQQVTLSCSPISGHRSVSWYQQTPGQGLQFLFEYFSETQRNKGNFPGRFSGRQFSNSRSEMNVSTLELGDSALYLCASSIGLAVTSTDTQYFGPGTRLTVL.

This chain links TRBV5-1 with TRBJ2-7; TRBD2 matches 9 bases. J was trimmed by 6 bases and V by 0 bases; bases with no gene match: 7. Germline V gene lookup returns CDR1 SGHRS and CDR2 YFSETQ. There are 15 residues in the CDR3. The CDR3 here is CASSLEGGGAVEQYF. CDR3 in DNA: TGCGCCAGCAGCTTGGAAGGCGGGGGGGCGGTCGAGCAGTACTTC.

The sample holds a few counts of this clone. V gene TRBV2 combines with J gene TRBJ1-4, with unresolved D. This CDR3 region has 14 residues. The germline V and J ends were trimmed by 11 bases and 0 bases, with 13 bases remaining between them. CDR1 and CDR2 (germline): SNHLY, FYNNEI. Here the CDR3 reads CAYIPPTTNEKLFF. CDR3 nucleotide sequence: TGTGCCTATATACCGCCCACAACTAATGAAAAACTGTTTTTT. The whole variable domain, filled in from reference TRBV2 and TRBJ1-4, reads EPEVTQTPSHQVTQMGQEVILRCVPISNHLYFYWYRQILGQKVEFLVSFYNNEISEKSEIFDDQFSVERPDGSNFTLKIRSTKLEDSAMYFCAYIPPTTNEKLFFGSGTQLSVL.

The chain couples TRBV4-3 to TRBJ1-3, with D hard to call. The CDR3 covers 15 residues. Germline V gene sequence: CDR1 LGHNA, CDR2 YSLEER. V shed 4 bases and J shed 0 bases, with 10 bases lying between them. In nucleotides, the CDR3 is TGCGCCAGCAGCCTTTCAACGGGCTCTGGAAACACCATATATTTT. Protein product: CASSLSTGSGNTIYF.

This clone is a singleton in its sample. The genes are TRBV7-2 and TRBJ1-3; perhaps TRBD1 as D (6 bases). Germline V gene data show CDR1 as SGHTA and CDR2 as FQGNSA. The CDR3 sequence is 15 residues long. Trimming stripped 6 bases from V and 0 bases from J, with 12 bases between. CDR3 sequence (DNA): TGTGCCAGCAGATCAACAGGGAGCTCTGGAAACACCATATATTTT. Encoded protein: CASRSTGSSGNTIYF.

This clone came up once. The genes are TRBV4-1 and TRBJ2-7; D uncertain. The V end lost 1 base, the J end lost 6 bases, and 16 bases lay between the germline ends. Germline lookup yields CDR1 MGHRA and CDR2 YSYEKL. The CDR3 is made up of 15 amino acids. CDR3 bases: TGCGCCAGCAGCCAAGGGGTCGGAGTTCCATTCGAGCAGTACTTC. Its protein product is CASSQGVGVPFEQYF.

The chain uses TRBV13 and TRBJ2-7; 8 bases agree with TRBD1. V was clipped by 3 bases and J by 2 bases; unmatched bases: 3. The CDR3 sequence is 14 residues long. Germline V gives CDR1 PRHDT, CDR2 FYEKMQ (reference sequence). The CDR3: CASSFRQGTYEQYF. In DNA, the CDR3 is TGTGCCAGCAGCTTTAGACAGGGGACCTACGAGCAGTACTTC.

The chain joins TRBV18 to TRBJ1-1; D not certain. CDR1 and CDR2 (germline): KGHSH, LQKENI. V was pared by 2 bases and J by 0 bases, with 16 bases between. The CDR3 length is 17 residues. DNA of the CDR3: TGTGCCAGCTCACCAGCCGGGCCCTATCTTCTGAACACTGAAGCTTTCTTT. As protein: CASSPAGPYLLNTEAFF.